This T cell receptor (beta chain) was retrieved from a study of blood T cell repertoires in COVID-19. Authors' data handling: Estimation of nucleated cell counts relied on the amplification of reference gene primers. The protocol was immunoSEQ multiplex PCR, while the TCRdb copy is restricted to in-frame clones and leaves out a portion. V, J and clone size derive from that table, while D and trimming were established from the DNA sequence. The sample lists some 50,000 clones; 90% were seen once. The receptor's source is a man aged 40-55 years with acute or convalescent COVID-19. Specimen: peripheral blood.

Here the CDR3 DNA reads TGTGCCAGCAGCTTAGTAAGTCCCAAGACAGTTAGGACGAACACTGAAGCTTTCTTT. Translated, it gives CASSLVSPKTVRTNTEAFF. The genes are TRBV11-2 and TRBJ1-1; tentative D call: TRBD1 (5 bases). Germline CDR1 is SGHAT and CDR2 is FQNNGV. The CDR3 is 19 residues long. V gave up 1 base and J gave up 1 base, with 22 bases separating them.